The following is a T cell receptor (beta chain) sequence with its context. This clonotype was detected only a few times. Its antigen is not yet known. The sample holds no much larger clone one base away, and base qualities are not on file. The sample belongs to a study of identical twins (dated by TCRdb to about 2016). In terms of the full investigation: To test whether fetal clonotypes persist, the study used deep sequencing on TCR alpha and beta repertoires from monozygotic twins, unrelated adults of various ages, and cord blood. Replicate twin experiments were performed at different times using different library preparation protocols to rule out contamination. General findings and caveats noted by the study authors: A weaker excess of twin sharing was found in beta out-of-frame sequences because the signal-to-noise ratio was lowered by fewer shared sequences. Invariant T cells such as MAIT and iNKT could partly confound zero-insertion analyses, though diverse VJ usage argued against this for most clonotypes. In monozygotic twins, recombination models systematically underestimated out-of-frame TCR alpha sharing, but the models matched the sharing seen between unrelated individuals. Abundant cord blood beta clonotypes carried fewer insertions; young adult naive repertoires showed a weaker similar trend, while memory repertoires showed none. Because the same donors could not be followed over many years, the conclusions depended on cross-sectional statistical analysis. Compared with coincidental sharing between unrelated individuals, out-of-frame TCR alpha sequences shared between twins showed an excess of sequences with low generation probability.

Only healthy Caucasian donors were included. The method behind the library was 5' RACE. Instrument on record: Illumina HiSeq 2000. Template switching introduced a universal primer binding site; the final cDNA contained a unique molecular identifier, enabling accurate counting of TCR cDNA molecules. Specific primers in the conserved constant-segment region were used to synthesize first-strand cDNA for TCR alpha and beta chains. To control for contamination, every cDNA library carried two barcodes: a SMART-Mk sample barcode plus Illumina barcodes. TruSeq adapter sequences and Illumina sample barcodes were added in two successive PCR steps. Sequencing of the TCR alpha and beta cDNA libraries was done on the Illumina HiSeq platform using custom primers. The authors' pipeline ran thus. Raw reads were processed with MiGEC to extract unique molecular identifiers, and MiXCR was used to determine CDR3 positions. Recombination models were inferred per individual with the repgenHMM and IGoR tools using an EM algorithm. Shared clonotypes were analyzed with the tcR package in R, and sharing was normalized by the product of cloneset sizes. To study raw recombination without the effects of thymic and clonal selection, out-of-frame nonproductive sequences were analyzed. TCRdb itself trimmed the public reads at Q25 with fastp, ran MiXCR and retained productive beta chains. For every CDR3 protein sequence, its rows merge into one entry that carries the most common genes and DNA. V and J calls and clone size were set by TCRdb, not the authors. The sample yields 1.5 million to 2 million distinct CDR3 sequences; around a third were counted once. Around 0.3% of the sample rests with the top ten.

The receptor was isolated from a newborn girl in good health. Material: cord blood.

At the DNA level, the sequence is TGCAGTGCTCCACTTCACAGCGGGGGCACCGGGGAGCTGTTTTTT. It encodes CSAPLHSGGTGELFF. Here the chain combines TRBV20-1 and TRBJ2-2, with TRBD2 matching 8 junction bases. The germline V gene (reference sequence) gives CDR1 as DFQATT and CDR2 as SNEGSKA. Compared with germline, V lacks 5 bases and J lacks 4 bases; bases without a gene match: 9. The CDR3 measures 15 amino acids from cysteine to phenylalanine. Solely the CDR3 DNA is kept, with 45 bases framed from the first base.